A selection of T cell receptor beta chains follows, all from one sample in a study of PD-L1 blockade in urothelial cancer. Repertoires were generated with immunoSEQ multiplex PCR, while TCRdb's copy carries only in-frame clones and drops some. The sample contains 130,000 or so clones, around 84% of which appear only once. This specimen consisted of PBMCs, obtained around atezolizumab (anti-PD-L1) treatment. These receptors originate from a man aged 45-65 years with urothelial cancer. The CDR3 runs from the conserved cysteine through the conserved F or W. The D gene is left open where the match is weak.

>TRBJ2-7|TRBV2|TRBD1
CASSKTTGVEQYF
>TRBJ2-3|TRBV27|TRBD2
CASKNGRGGDTQYF
>TRBJ1-5|TRBV28|NA
CASSPVGGFNNQPQHF
>TRBJ1-1|TRBV5-5|TRBD1
CASSLAGQTNTEAFF
>TRBJ1-5|TRBV19|TRBD1
CASAQGSNQPQHF
>TRBJ1-5|TRBV5-1|NA
CASSLDPSGVWSQHF
>TRBJ2-1|TRBV15|NA
CATSRGILREDLEQFF
>TRBJ1-1|TRBV29-1|TRBD1
CSVKDRGNTEAFF
>TRBJ1-5|TRBV7-9|NA
CASSPDWQPQHF
>TRBJ1-5|TRBV28|NA
CASSSPTNRGPQHF
>TRBJ2-4|TRBV5-6|TRBD2
CASSSHQTSRKNIQYF
>TRBJ2-3|TRBV7-3|NA
CASSRGSNADTQYF
>TRBJ2-7|TRBV21-1|NA
CATTPPLGTLSYEQYF
>TRBJ2-7|TRBV6-1|TRBD2
CASGGGTYEQYF
>TRBJ2-7|TRBV28|NA
CASRAPQSPYEQYF
>TRBJ1-1|TRBV19|TRBD1
CASRDRVHTEAFF